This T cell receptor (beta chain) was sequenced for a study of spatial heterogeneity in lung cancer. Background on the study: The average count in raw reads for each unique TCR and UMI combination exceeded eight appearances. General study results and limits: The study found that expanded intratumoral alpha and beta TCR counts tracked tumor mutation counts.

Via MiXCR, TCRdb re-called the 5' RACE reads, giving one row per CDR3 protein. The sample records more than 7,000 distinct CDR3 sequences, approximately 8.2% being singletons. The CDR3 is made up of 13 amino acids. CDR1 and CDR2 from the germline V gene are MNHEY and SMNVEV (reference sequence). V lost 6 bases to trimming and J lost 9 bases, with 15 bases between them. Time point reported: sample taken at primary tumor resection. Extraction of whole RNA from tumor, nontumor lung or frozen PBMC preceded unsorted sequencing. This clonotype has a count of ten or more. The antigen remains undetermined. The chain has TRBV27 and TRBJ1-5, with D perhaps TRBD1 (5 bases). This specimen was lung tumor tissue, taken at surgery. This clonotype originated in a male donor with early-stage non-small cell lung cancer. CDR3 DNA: TGTGCCAGCAGGTTGGGGGGTCTCGGGCCCCAGCATTTT. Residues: CASRLGGLGPQHF.